These T cell receptor beta chains were read from a single sample in a study of cytomegalovirus exposure and HLA in healthy donors. Data came from immunoSEQ multiplex PCR; TCRdb stores just in-frame clones and leaves some out. The sample shows about 49,000 clones, nearly 95% of them seen only once. Sequenced: PBMCs. The receptors here all came from a woman between 18 and 29 years old in good health and CMV-seropositive. CDR3s include the opening cysteine and the closing phenylalanine or tryptophan.

v_gene,j_gene,CDR3aa
TRBV28,TRBJ2-1,CASSLSSYNEQFF
TRBV19,TRBJ1-5,CASSTSLGTGAPGTHF
TRBV4-1,TRBJ1-6,CASSRLDLYNSPLHF
TRBV7-2,TRBJ2-1,CASSFGLADYNEQFF
TRBV5-4,TRBJ2-3,CASSRTSGTSTDTQYF
TRBV5-1,TRBJ2-1,CASSLGGGRSSYNEQFF
TRBV18,TRBJ2-2,CASSPDLDSGELFF
TRBV6-1,TRBJ2-2,CASRAASGDTGELFF
TRBV27,TRBJ2-3,CASSLKGAFTDTQYF
TRBV7-3,TRBJ2-5,CASSSAPRLAGGVETQYF
TRBV19,TRBJ1-2,CASSIERLYGYTF
TRBV7-3,TRBJ2-1,CASRSGLAGDEQFF
TRBV9,TRBJ2-1,CASSVEGVAGGEQFF
TRBV9,TRBJ2-2,CASSVEVGTGSTGELFF
TRBV30,TRBJ2-7,CAWSPSLNEQYF
TRBV4-1,TRBJ1-4,CASSQGGGEKLFF
TRBV6-1,TRBJ2-2,CASSGAIGGELFF
TRBV9,TRBJ2-7,CASSVEAGGPEQYF
TRBV28,TRBJ2-7,CASTGSGSSYEQYF
TRBV7-2,TRBJ2-2,CASRVEGGLTGELFF
TRBV19,TRBJ1-1,CASRLGTGNTEAFF
TRBV2,TRBJ2-7,CASSFGTGAYEQYF
TRBV7-2,TRBJ2-5,CASSLHFRGQETQYF
TRBV7-8,TRBJ1-1,CASSWPGTGPLF
TRBV5-5,TRBJ2-1,CASSKTGDAVAYNEQFF